The T cell receptor (beta chain) under discussion was sequenced for a study of sequential checkpoint blockade in melanoma. Overall study: Arm A got nivolumab then ipilimumab; arm B the reverse, 1:1.

Documented treatment: randomized to nivolumab then ipilimumab (arm A) or the reverse (arm B). None of the patients previously received DNA-damaging chemotherapy. PBMC sorting kept live CD3+CD8+ cells without CD19 or CD56. This CDR3 is 15 amino acids long. Germline V gives CDR1 LNHDA, CDR2 SQIVND (reference sequence). Deletions cut 5 bases from V and 6 bases from J, with 14 bases between. Libraries were prepared by immunoSEQ multiplex PCR; TCRdb keeps only in-frame clonotypes and omits some of them. The sample lists approximately 13,000 clones, 74% occurring once. Material: CD8+ T cells sorted from blood (inferred from file names), obtained from a patient given nivolumab and ipilimumab in sequence. J is TRBJ1-6 and V is TRBV19; the D gene is possibly TRBD1 (6 bases). The clonotype originates from a human donor with melanoma. The DNA of the CDR3 is TGTGCCAGTAGTTCCCGCTGGGACATTAATTCACCCCTCCACTTT. Amino acid sequence: CASSSRWDINSPLHF.